The 3 T cell receptor beta chains listed next were all sequenced from one sample in a study of identifying expanded T cells in peripheral blood. Sequencing was performed with immunoSEQ multiplex PCR; in TCRdb, only in-frame clones are kept and a portion is missing. The top ten hold about 15% of the sample, which has around 100,000 clones, approximately 90% seen once. Specimen: blood. The receptors come from a person aged 18 to 70 in good health.

CDR3 sequence reads: CASRNTGGVGNQPQHF. For the CDR3, the DNA is TGTGCCAGCAGGAATACAGGGGGCGTTGGCAATCAGCCCCAGCATTTT. This chain joins TRBV2 and TRBJ1-5; 9 nucleotides align to TRBD1. This CDR3 spans 16 amino acids. The V gene end was trimmed by 6 bases and the J gene end by 2 bases; junction bases not matched to a gene: 8. Per the germline V gene, CDR1 is SNHLY and CDR2 is FYNNEI.

The V gene is TRBV11-2, the J gene TRBJ1-2; possible D gene TRBD1, 5 bases. This CDR3 contains 16 residues. Germline CDR1 is SGHAT and CDR2 is FQNNGV. Trimming took off 1 base at V and 4 bases at J, with 16 bases between the two ends. CDR3 sequence: CASSLVSGATLYGYTF. DNA of the CDR3: TGTGCCAGCAGCTTAGTCTCCGGGGCCACCCTCTATGGCTACACCTTC.

This sequence joins TRBV6-5 and TRBJ1-1; D call uncertain. V was cut by 3 bases and J by 1 base, with 6 bases left in between. This CDR3 is 13 amino acids long. The germline V gene has CDR1 MNHEY and CDR2 SVGAGI. In nucleotides, the CDR3 is TGTGCCAGCAGTTATAATAGGAACACTGAAGCTTTCTTT. Translation gives CASSYNRNTEAFF.